These 20 T cell receptor beta chains were all obtained from the same sample, sequenced in a study of OX40 agonist ivuxolimab in advanced cancers. Some clones are missing from TCRdb's copy, which holds only in-frame ones; the method was immunoSEQ multiplex PCR. The table lists around 86,000 clones, approximately 91% of them singletons, with 0.3% to 0.45% in the top ten. The material sequenced was CD4+ or CD8+ T cells sorted from blood, taken in a trial of the OX40 agonist ivuxolimab. The receptors derive from an adult with an advanced solid tumor such as melanoma, head and neck, liver or kidney cancer.

The chain uses TRBV10-3 and TRBJ2-3; D is unresolved. Looked up from germline, CDR1 is ENHRY and CDR2 is SYGVKD. The CDR3 extends over 11 amino acids. V gave up 2 bases and J gave up 7 bases, with 4 bases separating them. DNA of the CDR3: TGTGCCATCAGTGAGCTCAATACGCAGTATTTT. Protein sequence: CAISELNTQYF.

The J gene is TRBJ1-1, the V gene TRBV7-9; D is unclear. The V gene lost 6 bases and the J gene lost 1 base, with 15 bases spanning the gap. CDR1 and CDR2 (germline): SEHNR, FQNEAQ (reference sequence). This CDR3 is 15 amino acids long. CDR3 sequence reads: CASRMDRGRNTEAFF. The CDR3 DNA is TGTGCCAGCAGAATGGACCGCGGACGGAACACTGAAGCTTTCTTT.

There are a few counts of this clone. The V call is TRBV10-1, the J call TRBJ2-7; D is uncertain. Trimming took off 3 bases at V and 9 bases at J, with 12 bases between the two ends. Germline CDR1 and CDR2: WNHNN and SYGVQD (reference sequence). This CDR3 region has 12 residues. The CDR3 DNA sequence: TGCGCCAGCAGTGATGGGCTACTTGGGCAGTACTTC. Translating it yields CASSDGLLGQYF.

The CDR3 DNA is TGTGCCAGCAGCCCAATTGGGACAGGGAGAACTGAAGCTTTCTTT. It yields the protein CASSPIGTGRTEAFF. The rearrangement joins TRBV6-5 to TRBJ1-1, with 9 bases lining up with TRBD1. Germline values: CDR1 MNHEY, CDR2 SVGAGI. V trimming: 6 bases; J trimming: 5 bases; junction bases outside the gene matches: 10. This CDR3 comprises 15 residues.

The chain uses TRBV2 and TRBJ2-7, with D possibly matching TRBD2 (6 bases). Germline V lookup: CDR1 SNHLY, CDR2 FYNNEI. This CDR3 is built from 14 residues. V was shortened by 4 bases and J by 5 bases, with 15 bases between the two germline ends. Here the CDR3 reads CASSVEGAAHEQYF. DNA of the CDR3: TGTGCCAGCAGTGTGGAGGGAGCGGCTCACGAGCAGTACTTC.

The chain is built from TRBV11-3 and TRBJ1-2; D unclear. The CDR3 has 14 residues. Trimming pared 1 base from V and 2 bases from J, leaving 8 bases between. The V gene's germline CDR1 is SGHNT and CDR2 YENEEA. CDR3 in amino acids: CASSLVPGNYGYTF. The CDR3 nucleotides are TGTGCCAGCAGCTTAGTTCCGGGGAACTATGGCTACACCTTC.

This clone turned up a few times. The chain carries TRBV5-4 and TRBJ1-1; D is unclear. The CDR3 totals 16 residues. Germline CDR1 SGHNT, CDR2 YYREEE (reference sequence). Trimming pared 0 bases from V and 1 base from J, leaving 13 bases between. The CDR3: CASSLGIRFWNTEAFF. The CDR3 nucleotides are TGTGCCAGCAGCTTGGGTATTAGGTTCTGGAACACTGAAGCTTTCTTT.

This clone has only one observation. This sequence joins TRBV29-1 and TRBJ1-1; D unclear. Germline lookup yields CDR1 SQVTM and CDR2 ANQGSEA. V gave up 5 bases and J gave up 6 bases, with 13 bases separating them. The CDR3 runs to 12 residues. CDR3 nucleotides: TGCAGCGTTCCTTTTGGTGGATCTGAAGCTTTCTTT. This sequence encodes CSVPFGGSEAFF.

This clone has just one count. The chain employs TRBV2 and TRBJ2-5; possibly TRBD1 or TRBD2 for D (5 bases each). The CDR3 length is 13 residues. Germline V gene sequence: CDR1 SNHLY, CDR2 FYNNEI. Deletions cut 4 bases from V and 1 base from J, with 7 bases between. CDR3 sequence (DNA): TGTGCCAGCAGTGGGGGGTTCCAAGAGACCCAGTACTTC. The encoded protein is CASSGGFQETQYF.

Here the CDR3 reads CAWSVVEREKLFF. CDR3 sequence (DNA): TGTGCCTGGAGTGTAGTTGAAAGGGAAAAACTGTTTTTT. The rearrangement links TRBV30 to TRBJ1-4; D remains unclear. CDR3 length equals 13 residues. V dropped 0 bases and J dropped 8 bases, with 10 bases sitting between them. In germline, CDR1 is GTSNPN, CDR2 SVGIG (reference sequence).

The chain uses TRBV5-6 and TRBJ1-5; D perhaps matches TRBD1 (5 bases). Per germline, CDR1 SGHDT and CDR2 YYEEEE. V was trimmed by 0 bases and J by 2 bases, leaving 12 bases between them. This CDR3 has 16 amino acids. CDR3 protein: CASSLAGANGNQPQHF. CDR3 bases: TGTGCCAGCAGCTTGGCTGGGGCTAACGGCAATCAGCCCCAGCATTTT.

The chain couples TRBV19 to TRBJ2-1; 7 bases line up with TRBD1. The V gene end was trimmed by 3 bases and the J gene end by 4 bases; junction bases not matched to a gene: 6. The CDR3 loop spans 15 amino acids. Germline CDR1 and CDR2: LNHDA and SQIVND (reference sequence). This chain's CDR3 is CASSISGQRYNEQFF. The CDR3 DNA is TGTGCCAGTAGTATTTCGGGACAGAGATACAATGAGCAGTTCTTC.

This chain links TRBV10-3 with TRBJ2-5; D is undetermined. The ends were cut back, 2 bases at V and 0 bases at J, with 10 bases in the middle. The germline gives CDR1 ENHRY, CDR2 SYGVKD. This CDR3 has 15 amino acids. In DNA form, the CDR3 reads TGTGCCATCAGTGAGGCCAAGAAAAACCAAGAGACCCAGTACTTC. Its translation is CAISEAKKNQETQYF.

The chain recombines TRBV19 with TRBJ2-2, with 7 bases aligning to TRBD2. The CDR3 runs 16 residues. V lost 7 bases and J lost 1; bases outside the gene matches: 9. The germline gives CDR1 LNHDA, CDR2 SQIVND (reference sequence). CDR3 sequence reads: CASTKPGRGNTGELFF. The CDR3 bases are TGTGCCAGTACCAAACCAGGGAGGGGGAACACCGGGGAGCTGTTTTTT.

The chain employs TRBV5-4 and TRBJ1-2; the D is unclear. CDR3 length equals 14 residues. Trimming left V 2 bases short and J 5 bases short, with 13 bases between. The germline gives CDR1 SGHNT, CDR2 YYREEE (reference sequence). The CDR3 region is CASSFTASRYGYTF. The CDR3, as DNA: TGTGCCAGCAGCTTTACCGCGAGTCGTTATGGCTACACCTTC.

The rearrangement links TRBV6-5 to TRBJ1-2; 10 positions agree with TRBD1. CDR1 and CDR2 (germline): MNHEY, SVGAGI. Trimming cost V 6 bases and J 2 bases; bases outside gene matches: 3. The CDR3 is 14 residues long. In DNA form, the CDR3 reads TGTGCCAGCAGGACGGGACAGGGGAACTATGGCTACACCTTC. Translation gives CASRTGQGNYGYTF.

Here the CDR3 DNA reads TGTGCCAGCAGCTTAGGTCCCGGATACGAGCAGTACTTC. It specifies CASSLGPGYEQYF. This rearrangement joins TRBV11-2 to TRBJ2-7; no firm D call. The germline V gene has CDR1 SGHAT and CDR2 FQNNGV. The ends were cut back, 1 base at V and 4 bases at J, with 8 bases in the middle. This CDR3 is built from 13 residues.

The chain's CDR3 is CASSPAQGATPGELFF. Here the CDR3 DNA reads TGTGCCAGCAGCCCGGCCCAGGGGGCTACGCCCGGGGAGCTGTTTTTT. This sequence joins TRBV7-6 and TRBJ2-2; 8 nucleotides agree with TRBD1. Trimming at V came to 5 bases and at J to 6 bases, leaving 11 bases not matched to a gene. The CDR3 has 16 amino acids. The germline CDR1 and CDR2 sequences are SGHVS and FNYEAQ. Using reference TRBV7-6 and TRBJ2-2 for the parts outside the CDR3, the full variable domain is GAGVSQSPRYKVTKRGQDVALRCDPISGHVSLYWYRQALGQGPEFLTYFNYEAQQDKSGLPNDRFSAERPEGSISTLTIQRTEQRDSAMYRCASSPAQGATPGELFFGEGSRLTVL.

The CDR3 protein is CASTLDRKYGYTF. CDR3 coding DNA: TGTGCCAGTACCCTGGACAGGAAATATGGCTACACCTTC. The chain has TRBV19 and TRBJ1-2, with 7 bases aligning to TRBD1. The CDR3 is 13 residues long. The germline CDR1 and CDR2 sequences are LNHDA and SQIVND (reference sequence). The V gene end was trimmed by 7 bases and the J gene end by 5 bases; junction bases not matched to a gene: 7.

The chain links TRBV7-9 to TRBJ2-2, with 7 positions matching TRBD2. Germline V gives CDR1 SEHNR, CDR2 FQNEAQ (reference sequence). V shed 0 bases, J shed 3 bases, and the junction held 13 bases outside the gene matches. The CDR3 sequence is 19 residues long. CDR3 coding DNA: TGTGCCAGCAGCTTAGCGGATCTCTGGGGGAGGGTTCACACCGGGGAGCTGTTTTTT. Its translation is CASSLADLWGRVHTGELFF.